This T cell receptor (beta chain) originates from a study of post-analysis software for immune sequencing data. The wider study: Courses of disease covered relapsing-remitting, secondary progressive and progressive-relapsing multiple sclerosis. Study-level findings and limits: Controls had lower frequencies than patients of roughly five TRBV segments, which included TRBV5-6, TRBV5-1 and TRBV20-1. People with multiple sclerosis had a significantly lower normalized Chao1 diversity than controls did.

CDR3 length equals 14 residues. Germline V lookup: CDR1 SGHVS, CDR2 FQNEAQ. V dropped 6 bases and J dropped 4 bases, with 12 bases sitting between them. This clonotype was seen only a few times. Its specificity is unknown. Unique molecular identifiers tagged the TCR beta cDNA libraries. TCRdb recomputed calls from the PCR reads with MiXCR, one row per CDR3 protein. The table lists roughly 600,000 distinct CDR3 sequences, 44% of them singletons. The source material was blood. This TCR derives from a girl aged 10-17 years with multiple sclerosis. The chain combines TRBV7-8 with TRBJ1-4, with a possible D match to TRBD1 (6 bases). The CDR3 nucleotides are TGTGCCAGCAGGAAGGACAGCGTTAATGAAAAACTGTTTTTT. Translation gives CASRKDSVNEKLFF.